This TCR beta chain was retrieved from a study of glioma-infiltrating T cells after dendritic cell vaccination. For the study at large: Patients received three intradermal dendritic cell vaccine injections at biweekly intervals.

CDR1 is KGHSH and CDR2 is LQKENI in the germline V gene. This CDR3 region has 15 residues. V shed 3 bases and J 8 bases; nucleotides not matched to a gene: 7. Amplification used 60 V beta primers and 13 J beta primers. Clones were read by immunoSEQ multiplex PCR, and TCRdb kept only the in-frame ones, dropping some. Here the sample spans about 96,000 clones, 75% to 85% being singletons. Material: blood, obtained before dendritic cell vaccination. The gene calls are TRBV18 and TRBJ1-4; 9 bases fit TRBD1. The sequence was collected from a human donor with glioblastoma. DNA for the CDR3: TGTGCCAGCTCACCGTGGGGACAGGGAAACGAAAAACTGTTTTTT. It yields the protein CASSPWGQGNEKLFF.